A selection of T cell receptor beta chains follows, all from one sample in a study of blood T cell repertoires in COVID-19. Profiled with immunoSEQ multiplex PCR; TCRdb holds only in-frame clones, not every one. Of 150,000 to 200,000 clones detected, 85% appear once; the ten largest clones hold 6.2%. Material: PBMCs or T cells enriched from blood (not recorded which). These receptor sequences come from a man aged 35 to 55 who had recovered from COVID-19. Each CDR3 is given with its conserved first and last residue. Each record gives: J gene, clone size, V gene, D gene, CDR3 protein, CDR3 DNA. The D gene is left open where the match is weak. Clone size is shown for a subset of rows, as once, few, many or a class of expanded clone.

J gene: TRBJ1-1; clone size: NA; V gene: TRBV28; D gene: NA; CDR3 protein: CASRSWEKNTEAFF; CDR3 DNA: TGTGCCAGCAGGAGCTGGGAGAAGAACACTGAAGCTTTCTTT
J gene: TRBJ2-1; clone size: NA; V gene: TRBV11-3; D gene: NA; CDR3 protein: CASSLDPRRDEQFF; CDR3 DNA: TGTGCCAGCAGCTTAGACCCCCGGAGGGATGAGCAGTTCTTC
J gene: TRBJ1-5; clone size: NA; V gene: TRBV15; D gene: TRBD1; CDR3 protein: CATSSGTGGSIVNQPQHF; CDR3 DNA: TGTGCCACCAGCAGTGGGACAGGGGGAAGTATCGTCAATCAGCCCCAGCATTTT
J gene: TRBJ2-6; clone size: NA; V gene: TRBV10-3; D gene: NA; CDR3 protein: CATHSMASAPGANVLTF; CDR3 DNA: TGTGCCACCCATTCCATGGCCTCCGCCCCTGGGGCCAACGTCCTGACTTTC
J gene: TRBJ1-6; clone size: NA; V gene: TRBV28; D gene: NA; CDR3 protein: CASSSRQIYNSPLHF; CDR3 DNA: TGTGCCAGCAGTTCAAGACAGATTTATAATTCACCCCTCCACTTT
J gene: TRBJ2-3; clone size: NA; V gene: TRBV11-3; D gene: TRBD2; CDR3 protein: CASSPGTSGGAFADTQYF; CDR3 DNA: TGTGCCAGCAGCCCAGGGACTAGCGGGGGGGCCTTCGCAGATACGCAGTATTTT
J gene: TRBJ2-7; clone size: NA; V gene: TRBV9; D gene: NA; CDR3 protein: CASSVDPDSYEQYF; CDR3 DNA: TGTGCCAGCAGCGTAGATCCCGACAGCTACGAGCAGTACTTC
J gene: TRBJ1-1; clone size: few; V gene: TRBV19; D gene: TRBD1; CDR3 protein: CASRATGQGSEAFF; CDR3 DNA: TGTGCCAGTAGGGCCACAGGACAGGGTTCTGAAGCTTTCTTT
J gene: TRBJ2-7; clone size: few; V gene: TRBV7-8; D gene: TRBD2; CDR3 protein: CASSSRLAGREQYF; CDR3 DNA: TGTGCCAGCAGCTCAAGACTAGCGGGACGCGAGCAGTACTTC
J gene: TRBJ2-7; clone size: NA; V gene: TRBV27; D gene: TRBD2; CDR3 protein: CASSWASGPYEQYF; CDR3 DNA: TGTGCCAGCAGTTGGGCTAGCGGTCCCTACGAGCAGTACTTC
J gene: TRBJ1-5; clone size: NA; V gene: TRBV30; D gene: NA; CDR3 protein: CAWSVGGDQPQHF; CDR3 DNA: TGTGCCTGGAGTGTGGGGGGGGATCAGCCCCAGCATTTT
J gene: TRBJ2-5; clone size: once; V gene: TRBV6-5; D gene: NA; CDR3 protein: CASSFQTGTETQYF; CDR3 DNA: TGTGCCAGCAGTTTTCAGACGGGTACAGAGACCCAGTACTTC
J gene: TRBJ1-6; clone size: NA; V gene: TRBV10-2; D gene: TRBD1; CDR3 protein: CASSVQGNGSPLHF; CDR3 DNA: TGCGCCAGCAGTGTACAGGGGAATGGTTCACCCCTCCACTTT
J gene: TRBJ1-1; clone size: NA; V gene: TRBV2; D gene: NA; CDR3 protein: CASSEARLRGEAFF; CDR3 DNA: TGTGCCAGCAGTGAAGCCCGACTCAGGGGAGAAGCTTTCTTT
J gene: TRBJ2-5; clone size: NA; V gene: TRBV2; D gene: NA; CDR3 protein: CASSDVEQHQETQYF; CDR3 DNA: TGTGCCAGCAGTGATGTCGAACAACACCAAGAGACCCAGTACTTC
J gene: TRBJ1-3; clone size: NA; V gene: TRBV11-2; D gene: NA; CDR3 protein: CASSSPRRGNTIYF; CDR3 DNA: TGTGCCAGCAGCTCCCCGCGCAGGGGAAACACCATATATTTT
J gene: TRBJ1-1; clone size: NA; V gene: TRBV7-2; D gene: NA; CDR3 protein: CASSLIMNTEAFF; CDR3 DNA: TGTGCCAGCAGCTTAATTATGAACACTGAAGCTTTCTTT
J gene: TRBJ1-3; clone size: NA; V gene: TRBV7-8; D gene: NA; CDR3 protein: CASSSAVVDTIYF; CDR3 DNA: TGTGCCAGCAGCTCAGCCGTTGTTGACACCATATATTTT